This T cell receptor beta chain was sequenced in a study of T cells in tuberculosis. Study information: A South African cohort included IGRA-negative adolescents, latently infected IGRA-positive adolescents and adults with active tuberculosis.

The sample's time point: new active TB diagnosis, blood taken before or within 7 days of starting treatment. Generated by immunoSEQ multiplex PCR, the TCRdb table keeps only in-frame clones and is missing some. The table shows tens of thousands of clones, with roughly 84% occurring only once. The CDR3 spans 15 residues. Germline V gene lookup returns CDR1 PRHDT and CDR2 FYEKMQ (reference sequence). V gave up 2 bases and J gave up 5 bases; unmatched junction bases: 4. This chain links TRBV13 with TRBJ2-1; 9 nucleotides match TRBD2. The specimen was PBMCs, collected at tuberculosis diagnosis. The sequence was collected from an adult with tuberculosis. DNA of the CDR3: TGTGCCAGCAGCTTACGACTAGCGGTCCACAATGAGCAGTTCTTC. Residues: CASSLRLAVHNEQFF.